These 5 T cell receptor beta chains were all obtained from the same sample, sequenced in a study of cytomegalovirus exposure and HLA in healthy donors. Use of 60 Vbeta and 13 Jbeta primers characterized the PCR. The data were produced by immunoSEQ multiplex PCR, yet TCRdb's version contains in-frame clones alone and is incomplete. The sample shows around 150,000 clones, around three quarters of them seen only once. Sequenced material: PBMCs. All receptors derive from a young man in good health.

The rearrangement links TRBV11-2 to TRBJ2-1; TRBD2 matches 7 bases. Germline assignment: CDR1 SGHAT and CDR2 FQNNGV. The CDR3 consists of 12 residues. Trimming took 11 bases from V and 6 from J; bases not matched to a gene: 7. The CDR3 is CAVIVAGNEQFF. CDR3 nucleotide sequence: TGTGCCGTCATAGTAGCGGGCAATGAGCAGTTCTTC.

The V and J genes are TRBV27 and TRBJ2-7, with 8 bases aligning to TRBD1. In germline, CDR1 is MNHEY, CDR2 SMNVEV (reference sequence). Germline trimming cut 8 bases from V and 2 bases from J; bases unmatched to any gene: 8. This CDR3 contains 14 residues. CDR3 DNA sequence: TGTGCCAGCTCCCACGGGACAGGCCCCTACGAGCAGTACTTC. Amino acids: CASSHGTGPYEQYF.

This clone was detected only once. The CDR3 region is CASSHPSGIAYNEQFF. CDR3 in DNA: TGCGCCAGCAGCCACCCTAGCGGGATAGCCTACAATGAGCAGTTCTTC. This rearrangement joins TRBV4-1 to TRBJ2-1, with 9 nucleotides matching TRBD2. In germline, CDR1 is MGHRA, CDR2 YSYEKL. The CDR3 is 16 residues long. Unmatched junction bases numbered 5, after V lost 3 bases and J lost 2 bases.

This chain links TRBV5-1 with TRBJ1-3; the D gene is possibly TRBD1 (5 bases). Trimming removed 0 bases from V and 2 bases from J, with 6 bases in between. This CDR3 is built from 14 residues. The germline V gene encodes CDR1 SGHRS and CDR2 YFSETQ. CDR3 DNA: TGCGCCAGCAGCTTGGGCAGGGCTGGAAACACCATATATTTT. Its translation: CASSLGRAGNTIYF. The variable domain in full, completed from reference TRBV5-1 and TRBJ1-3, reads KAGVTQTPRYLIKTRGQQVTLSCSPISGHRSVSWYQQTPGQGLQFLFEYFSETQRNKGNFPGRFSGRQFSNSRSEMNVSTLELGDSALYLCASSLGRAGNTIYFGEGSWLTVV.

The chain has TRBV11-2 and TRBJ2-1; possible D gene TRBD2, 5 bases. V lost 5 bases and J 4 bases, leaving 9 bases between the germline ends. Germline loops: CDR1 SGHAT, CDR2 FQNNGV. The CDR3 has 13 amino acids. The CDR3 nucleotides read TGTGCCAGCAGCACGGACTCGTACAATGAGCAGTTCTTC. Translation gives CASSTDSYNEQFF.